Listed below are T cell receptor beta chains from one sample, sequenced in a study of shared clonotypes between healthy human individuals. The assay was immunoSEQ multiplex PCR, and TCRdb's table has in-frame clones only and misses some. The table lists some 500,000 clones, around 95% of them singletons. Sequencing input: naive CD4+ T cells sorted from blood. These receptors were obtained from a woman aged 25 to 39 in good health. Both conserved end residues are part of each CDR3. A D gene is named only where the DNA matches it firmly. Rows give clone size only sometimes, using once, few, many, or a class for an expanded clone.

clone_size: once; j_call: TRBJ2-3; d_call: TRBD2; v_call: TRBV28; cdr3_nt: TGTGCCAGCAGTATGACTAGCGGGGGGCGGGGTACGCAGTATTTT; cdr3_aa: CASSMTSGGRGTQYF
clone_size: NA; j_call: TRBJ1-5; d_call: NA; v_call: TRBV15; cdr3_nt: TGTGCCACCAGCAGACCCCCTTCGAGTCAGCCCCAGCATTTT; cdr3_aa: CATSRPPSSQPQHF
clone_size: NA; j_call: TRBJ1-5; d_call: TRBD1; v_call: TRBV18; cdr3_nt: TGTGCCAGCTCCCGGGGTAAGGACAGGGGAGGAAATCAGCCCCAGCATTTT; cdr3_aa: CASSRGKDRGGNQPQHF
clone_size: NA; j_call: TRBJ2-1; d_call: NA; v_call: TRBV7-8; cdr3_nt: TGTGCCAGCAGCCCCACCCGACTGGGGGTTGGTGTTGAGCAGTTCTTC; cdr3_aa: CASSPTRLGVGVEQFF
clone_size: NA; j_call: TRBJ2-4; d_call: NA; v_call: TRBV28; cdr3_nt: TGTGCCAGCAGTCCGTCCTCGACGGGAAACATTCAGTACTTC; cdr3_aa: CASSPSSTGNIQYF
clone_size: NA; j_call: TRBJ2-7; d_call: NA; v_call: TRBV28; cdr3_nt: TGTGCCAGCAGTTCACAGGGAAGGGGATCCTACGAGCAGTACTTC; cdr3_aa: CASSSQGRGSYEQYF
clone_size: NA; j_call: TRBJ2-7; d_call: TRBD2; v_call: TRBV2; cdr3_nt: TGTGCCAGCAGTCTGAGACTAGCGGGATTGTCAGAGCAGTACTTC; cdr3_aa: CASSLRLAGLSEQYF
clone_size: NA; j_call: TRBJ1-1; d_call: NA; v_call: TRBV7-9; cdr3_nt: TGTGCCAGCAGCTTAAAACCGAGGTTGAACACTGAAGCTTTCTTT; cdr3_aa: CASSLKPRLNTEAFF
clone_size: NA; j_call: TRBJ2-7; d_call: NA; v_call: TRBV28; cdr3_nt: TGTGCCAGCACCCAAGAAGGCTACGAGCAGTACTTC; cdr3_aa: CASTQEGYEQYF
clone_size: NA; j_call: TRBJ1-5; d_call: NA; v_call: TRBV19; cdr3_nt: TGTGCCAGTAGTATGGGGTTCAGGGACCCATGGCCCCAGCATTTT; cdr3_aa: CASSMGFRDPWPQHF
clone_size: NA; j_call: TRBJ2-1; d_call: TRBD1; v_call: TRBV5-1; cdr3_nt: TGCGCCAGCAGCCCAGGGACAGGGGGATGGAGGACCCCCCCCGGCAATGAGCAGTTCTTC; cdr3_aa: CASSPGTGGWRTPPGNEQFF
clone_size: NA; j_call: TRBJ2-2; d_call: TRBD2; v_call: TRBV10-2; cdr3_nt: TGCGCCAGCACCCTGGGGTGGATAGCGGGTAACACCGGGGAGCTGTTTTTT; cdr3_aa: CASTLGWIAGNTGELFF
clone_size: NA; j_call: TRBJ2-7; d_call: TRBD1; v_call: TRBV6-5; cdr3_nt: TGTGCCAGCAGTTACTCGGGGGACAGGGGGTACGAGCAGTACTTC; cdr3_aa: CASSYSGDRGYEQYF
clone_size: once; j_call: TRBJ1-2; d_call: NA; v_call: TRBV6-5; cdr3_nt: TGTGCCAGCAGTTACCGGCAGCGGAACTATGGCTACACCTTC; cdr3_aa: CASSYRQRNYGYTF
clone_size: NA; j_call: TRBJ2-7; d_call: TRBD1; v_call: TRBV7-9; cdr3_nt: TGTGCCAGCAGCGCCGACAGGGGCCACGAGCAGTACTTC; cdr3_aa: CASSADRGHEQYF
clone_size: NA; j_call: TRBJ1-1; d_call: NA; v_call: TRBV27; cdr3_nt: TGTGCCAGCAGCTCCACAGTTCTAAGTGAAGCTTTCTTT; cdr3_aa: CASSSTVLSEAFF
clone_size: NA; j_call: TRBJ1-2; d_call: TRBD1; v_call: TRBV5-1; cdr3_nt: TGCGCCAGTTCTCCATGGGACAGGGGGCATGGCTACACCTTC; cdr3_aa: CASSPWDRGHGYTF
clone_size: NA; j_call: TRBJ2-3; d_call: TRBD1; v_call: TRBV9; cdr3_nt: TGTGCCAGCAGCACCAACATGGGACAGACTAGCACAGATACGCAGTATTTT; cdr3_aa: CASSTNMGQTSTDTQYF
clone_size: NA; j_call: TRBJ2-7; d_call: TRBD1; v_call: TRBV6-6; cdr3_nt: TGTGCCAGCAGTTACTCGGGACAGGTCTACGAGCAGTACTTC; cdr3_aa: CASSYSGQVYEQYF
clone_size: once; j_call: TRBJ1-1; d_call: NA; v_call: TRBV5-1; cdr3_nt: TGCGCCAGCAGCTTGGCCGGGGGGCCCAGGAGCTACGCTTTCTTT; cdr3_aa: CASSLAGGPRSYAFF
clone_size: NA; j_call: TRBJ2-3; d_call: NA; v_call: TRBV28; cdr3_nt: TGTGCCAGCAACTCAGGCCAGGGAAGGAGAAATACGCAGTATTTT; cdr3_aa: CASNSGQGRRNTQYF
clone_size: once; j_call: TRBJ2-2; d_call: NA; v_call: TRBV5-1; cdr3_nt: TGCGCCAGCACCGTTGGCGGGCCCACCGGGGAGCTGTTTTTT; cdr3_aa: CASTVGGPTGELFF
clone_size: NA; j_call: TRBJ2-1; d_call: NA; v_call: TRBV29-1; cdr3_nt: TGCAGCGTCCACACCCGAAGACAGTCTGGAGCCGCCAATGAGCAGTTCTTC; cdr3_aa: CSVHTRRQSGAANEQFF
clone_size: NA; j_call: TRBJ2-7; d_call: TRBD2; v_call: TRBV11-2; cdr3_nt: TGTGCCAGCAGCCCCCGGACTAGCGGGGGTACCTACGAGCAGTACTTC; cdr3_aa: CASSPRTSGGTYEQYF
clone_size: NA; j_call: TRBJ2-1; d_call: NA; v_call: TRBV2; cdr3_nt: TGTGCCAGCAGTGGGGTTGTGGAGGTCGGTGAGCAGTTCTTC; cdr3_aa: CASSGVVEVGEQFF
clone_size: NA; j_call: TRBJ1-1; d_call: NA; v_call: TRBV28; cdr3_nt: TGTGCCAGCAGTGGAAGCGGGAGGATGAACACTGAAGCTTTCTTT; cdr3_aa: CASSGSGRMNTEAFF
clone_size: NA; j_call: TRBJ2-7; d_call: NA; v_call: TRBV5-1; cdr3_nt: TGCGCCAGCAGCTTGGTCCTAGCTGGCGAGCAGTACTTC; cdr3_aa: CASSLVLAGEQYF
clone_size: NA; j_call: TRBJ1-5; d_call: NA; v_call: TRBV5-1; cdr3_nt: TGCGCCAGCAGTCCCGGGACGACGAATCAGCCCCAGCATTTT; cdr3_aa: CASSPGTTNQPQHF
clone_size: NA; j_call: TRBJ1-5; d_call: NA; v_call: TRBV2; cdr3_nt: TGTGCCAGCAGTGAGGGGGCAGGGCCCCAGCATTTT; cdr3_aa: CASSEGAGPQHF
clone_size: NA; j_call: TRBJ1-2; d_call: NA; v_call: TRBV18; cdr3_nt: TGTGCCAGCTCACCACCGGGTTCCGAAGTCTATGGCTACACCTTC; cdr3_aa: CASSPPGSEVYGYTF
clone_size: NA; j_call: TRBJ2-1; d_call: TRBD1; v_call: TRBV6-6; cdr3_nt: TGTGCCAGCAGTTACATAGGGGACAGGGGAGGAGATGAGCAGTTCTTC; cdr3_aa: CASSYIGDRGGDEQFF
clone_size: NA; j_call: TRBJ2-1; d_call: NA; v_call: TRBV7-2; cdr3_nt: TGTGCCAGCAGCTTACACAGGGAGAGTTACAATGAGCAGTTCTTC; cdr3_aa: CASSLHRESYNEQFF
clone_size: NA; j_call: TRBJ1-4; d_call: NA; v_call: TRBV5-5; cdr3_nt: TGTGCCAGCAGCTTGGTTGTAGGGAGGAGAACTAATGAAAAACTGTTTTTT; cdr3_aa: CASSLVVGRRTNEKLFF
clone_size: NA; j_call: TRBJ1-1; d_call: NA; v_call: TRBV6-1; cdr3_nt: TGTGCCAGCAGATCACAGGGGAACACTGAAGCTTTCTTT; cdr3_aa: CASRSQGNTEAFF
clone_size: NA; j_call: TRBJ2-5; d_call: NA; v_call: TRBV6-1; cdr3_nt: TGTGCCAGCAGTGATGTGGCAGAAGAGACCCAGTACTTC; cdr3_aa: CASSDVAEETQYF
clone_size: NA; j_call: TRBJ2-3; d_call: NA; v_call: TRBV27; cdr3_nt: TGTGCCAGCAGCGCCCGCCGCGTAGATACGCAGTATTTT; cdr3_aa: CASSARRVDTQYF
clone_size: NA; j_call: TRBJ2-3; d_call: TRBD1; v_call: TRBV7-3; cdr3_nt: TGTGCCAGCAGCTCTGGACAGGGGGCAGATACGCAGTATTTT; cdr3_aa: CASSSGQGADTQYF
clone_size: NA; j_call: TRBJ2-1; d_call: NA; v_call: TRBV2; cdr3_nt: TGTGCCAGCAGTGGGCTCGGGGGTCCGGACAATGAGCAGTTCTTC; cdr3_aa: CASSGLGGPDNEQFF
clone_size: NA; j_call: TRBJ2-7; d_call: NA; v_call: TRBV28; cdr3_nt: TGTGCCAGCAGTCCCCTAGCCTCCTACGAGCAGTACTTC; cdr3_aa: CASSPLASYEQYF
clone_size: NA; j_call: TRBJ2-7; d_call: TRBD2; v_call: TRBV28; cdr3_nt: TGTGCCAGCAGTTTTGCGGGGGACTCCTACGAGCAGTACTTC; cdr3_aa: CASSFAGDSYEQYF
clone_size: NA; j_call: TRBJ2-3; d_call: NA; v_call: TRBV5-4; cdr3_nt: TGTGCCAGCAGCTTGAGGGGACCAGATACGCAGTATTTT; cdr3_aa: CASSLRGPDTQYF
clone_size: NA; j_call: TRBJ1-4; d_call: TRBD1; v_call: TRBV5-4; cdr3_nt: TGTGCCAGCAGTCAGGGACAGGATGAAAAACTGTTTTTT; cdr3_aa: CASSQGQDEKLFF